This T cell receptor beta chain comes out of a study of spatial heterogeneity in lung cancer. Overall study context: Researchers sequenced follow-up PBMC samples if they had them, and these came a median of around two years after resection. Overall study results and limits: At tumor resection, ubiquitous expanded TCRs were detected in blood more often than later.

The table lists this clonotype with a few counts. The antigen remains unidentified. Every individual TCR cDNA molecule carried its own unique molecular identifier, which allowed correction of PCR and sequencing errors. TCRdb reprocessed the 5' RACE reads via MiXCR and lists one record per CDR3 protein. The profile shows about 120,000 distinct CDR3 sequences, more than 10% of them singletons. V was clipped by 5 bases and J by 4 bases, with 15 bases between them. CDR3 length: 15 amino acids. Per the germline V gene, CDR1 is SGHTA and CDR2 is FQGNSA. Time point given: blood at routine non-recurrence follow-up after resection. Unsorted whole RNA from tumor, nontumor lung or frozen PBMC underwent sequencing.

The chain employs TRBV7-2 and TRBJ2-1; D not resolved. This clonotype was sampled from a female donor with early-stage non-small cell lung cancer. The material was PBMCs, obtained at follow-up. The CDR3 DNA is TGTGCCAGCAGCCAGGACGACCGGTCATACAATGAGCAGTTCTTC. Residues: CASSQDDRSYNEQFF.